These 8 T cell receptor beta chains came from one sample sequenced in a study of T cell repertoires in cytomegalovirus infection. TCRdb reprocessed the reads via MiXCR and lists one record per CDR3 protein. The sample contains roughly 90,000 distinct CDR3 sequences, 25% to 30% of which appear only once. Their specific antigens are unknown. The sample was CD8+ T cells from cultured PBMCs, taken from culture after CMV antigen stimulation. The origin of the receptors is a human donor in good health (CMV status not recorded). Some clones in this sample may be carry-over from other donors' samples.

V gene TRBV18 combines with J gene TRBJ1-5, with 7 bases matching TRBD1. Germline V lookup: CDR1 KGHSH, CDR2 LQKENI. V was clipped by 7 bases and J by 5 bases; unmatched bases: 11. The CDR3 is 15 amino acids. DNA of the CDR3: TGTGCCAGCTGTGGGACAGCCGGTCGAGATCAGCCCCAGCATTTT. It encodes CASCGTAGRDQPQHF.

This chain uses TRBV20-1 with TRBJ2-1; the D is unclear. CDR3 size: 13 residues. The germline CDR1 and CDR2 sequences are DFQATT and SNEGSKA (reference sequence). V shed 2 bases and J shed 8 bases, with 13 bases lying between them. The CDR3 DNA reads as TGCAGTGCTAGACCGACACAAGGACATGAGCAGTTCTTC. Residues: CSARPTQGHEQFF.

At least ten counts were recorded for this clonotype. The chain combines TRBV6-1 with TRBJ1-2; D remains ambiguous. Germline V gene sequence: CDR1 MNHNS, CDR2 SASEGT. V was trimmed by 2 bases and J by 1 base, leaving 8 bases between them. The CDR3 totals 14 residues. CDR3 residues: CASSEQRVNYGYTF. DNA of the CDR3: TGTGCCAGCAGTGAACAGCGGGTTAACTATGGCTACACCTTC.

The J gene is TRBJ1-1, the V gene TRBV2; D ambiguous. The germline V gene encodes CDR1 SNHLY and CDR2 FYNNEI. The CDR3 is 13 amino acids. Trimming removed 4 bases from V and 5 bases from J, with 11 bases in between. The CDR3 protein is CASSGTLWTEAFF. CDR3 nucleotides: TGTGCCAGCAGTGGGACGCTGTGGACTGAAGCTTTCTTT.

Here the CDR3 reads CAIGDRDSFYNSPLHF. CDR3 DNA: TGTGCCATCGGGGACAGGGACAGCTTCTATAATTCACCCCTCCACTTT. The rearrangement links TRBV10-3 to TRBJ1-6; 9 bases map to TRBD1. V lost 8 bases and J lost 3; bases outside the gene matches: 8. Germline V lookup: CDR1 ENHRY, CDR2 SYGVKD. This CDR3 is 16 amino acids long.

The chain recombines TRBV5-6 with TRBJ1-2; weak D call: TRBD1 (6 bases). The CDR3 is 13 residues long. V shed 0 bases and J shed 7 bases, with 10 bases lying between them. Germline lookup yields CDR1 SGHDT and CDR2 YYEEEE. The CDR3 region has the DNA TGTGCCAGCAGCTTGGGGGGGCCAGGTGGCTACACCTTC. Translating it yields CASSLGGPGGYTF.

The chain is built from TRBV4-1 and TRBJ1-1; D unclear. CDR3 length equals 14 residues. V was clipped by 0 bases and J by 7 bases, with 12 bases between them. Germline CDR1 and CDR2: MGHRA and YSYEKL. CDR3 sequence: CASSQDRGWDEAFF. CDR3 DNA sequence: TGCGCCAGCAGCCAAGATCGGGGTTGGGATGAAGCTTTCTTT.

This clonotype was seen a few times. The CDR3: CASSTGGPGNTIYF. The CDR3 DNA sequence: TGTGCCAGTTCGACAGGGGGTCCTGGAAACACCATATATTTT. The rearrangement links TRBV27 to TRBJ1-3; 9 bases line up with TRBD1. CDR3 length equals 14 residues. After removal of 9 bases from V and 2 bases from J, the junction contained 5 bases not matched to a gene. Germline V lookup: CDR1 MNHEY, CDR2 SMNVEV (reference sequence).